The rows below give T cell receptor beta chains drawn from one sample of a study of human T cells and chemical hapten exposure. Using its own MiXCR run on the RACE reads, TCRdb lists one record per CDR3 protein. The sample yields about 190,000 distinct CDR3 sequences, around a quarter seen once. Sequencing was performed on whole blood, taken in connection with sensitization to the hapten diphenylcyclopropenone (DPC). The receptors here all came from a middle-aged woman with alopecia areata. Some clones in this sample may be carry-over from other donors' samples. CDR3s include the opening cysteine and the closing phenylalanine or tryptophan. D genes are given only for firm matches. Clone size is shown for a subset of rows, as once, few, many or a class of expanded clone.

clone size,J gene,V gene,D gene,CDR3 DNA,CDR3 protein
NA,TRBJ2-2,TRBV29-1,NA,TGCAGCGTTGAAGGGCCCCCGTCCCACACCGGGGAGCTGTTTTTT,CSVEGPPSHTGELFF
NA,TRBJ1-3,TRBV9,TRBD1,TGTGCCAGCAGCGTAGGGACAGGGCCCCTCTCTGGAAACACCATATATTTT,CASSVGTGPLSGNTIYF
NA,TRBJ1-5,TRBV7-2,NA,TGTGCCAGCAACGAGGGGGGGCTGCCTCAGCCCCAGCATTTT,CASNEGGLPQPQHF
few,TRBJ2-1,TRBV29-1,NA,TGCAGCGTCCGGACGGGGGAGGCTGAGCAGTTCTTC,CSVRTGEAEQFF
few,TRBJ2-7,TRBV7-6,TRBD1,TGTGCCAGCAGCTTAGAAGGGACAGGAGGGGCCTACGAGCAGTACTTC,CASSLEGTGGAYEQYF
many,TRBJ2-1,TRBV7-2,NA,TGTGCCAGCAGCTTGCGTAGCGGAACCCCCGGGGCTTCCTACAATGAGCAGTTCTTC,CASSLRSGTPGASYNEQFF
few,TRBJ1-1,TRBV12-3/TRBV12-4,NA,TGTGCCAGCAGTGATACTGGCTCGAACACTGAAGCTTTCTTT,CASSDTGSNTEAFF
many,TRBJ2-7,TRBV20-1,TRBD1,TGCAGTGCTAGTTCAGGGGGACCCAGCTCCTACGAGCAGTACTTC,CSASSGGPSSYEQYF
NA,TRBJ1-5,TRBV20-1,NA,TGCAGTGCCCTTACAGCCTATAGCAATCAGCCCCAGCATTTT,CSALTAYSNQPQHF
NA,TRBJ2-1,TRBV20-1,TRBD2,TGCAGTGCTAGAGATAACGGGCTAGCGGGGGTCTCCTACAATGAGCAGTTCTTC,CSARDNGLAGVSYNEQFF
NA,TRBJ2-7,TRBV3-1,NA,TGTGCCAGCAGCCCCCACGGGGAAGGAGAGCAGTACTTC,CASSPHGEGEQYF
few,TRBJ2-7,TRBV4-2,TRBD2,TGTGCCAGCAGCCAAACTAGCGGGAGGTTCTCCTACGAGCAGTACTTC,CASSQTSGRFSYEQYF
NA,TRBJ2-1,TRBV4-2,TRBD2,TGTGCCAGCAGCCAAGAGCTAGCGGGAGGGCCGGTGGGGGGGTTCTTC,CASSQELAGGPVGGFF
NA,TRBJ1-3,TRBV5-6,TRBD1,TGTGCCAGCAGCCCTACACTAGGGACAGGGAGGAACACCATATATTTT,CASSPTLGTGRNTIYF
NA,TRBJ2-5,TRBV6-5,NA,TGTGCCAGCAGTTACTCGTTTAGGCAAGAGACCCAGTACTTC,CASSYSFRQETQYF
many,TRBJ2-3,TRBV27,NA,TGTGCCAGCAGTTCCGGGCCCTACACAGATACGCAGTATTTT,CASSSGPYTDTQYF
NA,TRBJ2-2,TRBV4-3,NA,TGCACCAGCAGCCAACCTGGGGGGAATACCGGGGAGCTGTTTTTT,CTSSQPGGNTGELFF
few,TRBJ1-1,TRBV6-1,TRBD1,TGTGCCAGCAGTGTCAGGGGGAGGAACACTGAAGCTTTCTTT,CASSVRGRNTEAFF
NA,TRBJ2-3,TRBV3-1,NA,TGTGCCAGCAGGGGGACTGAGAAGCCTACGCAGTATTTT,CASRGTEKPTQYF
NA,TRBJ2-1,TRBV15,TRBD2,TGTGCCACCAGGAGAGACGCTAGCGGGACTTACAATGAGCAGTTCTTC,CATRRDASGTYNEQFF
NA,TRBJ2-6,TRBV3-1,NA,TGTGCCAGCAGCCAAGATGGGGGGCGGGCCAACGTCCTGACTTTC,CASSQDGGRANVLTF
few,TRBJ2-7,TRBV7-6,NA,TGTGCCAGCAGCTCGGGAGCCTTTTACGAGCAGTACTTC,CASSSGAFYEQYF
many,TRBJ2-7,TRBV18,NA,TGTGCCAGCTCACCAGGGGCCGAGCAGTACTTC,CASSPGAEQYF
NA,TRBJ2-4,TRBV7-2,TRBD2,TGTGCCAGCAATCTGGGACTACGAAACATTCAGTACTTC,CASNLGLRNIQYF
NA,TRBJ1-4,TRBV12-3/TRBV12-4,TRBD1,TGTGCCAGCAGTCTCGGACAGGGATATGAAAAACTGTTTTTT,CASSLGQGYEKLFF
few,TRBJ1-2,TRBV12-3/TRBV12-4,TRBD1,TGTGCCAGCAGCAAACACAGGGGCAGCTATGGCTACACCTTC,CASSKHRGSYGYTF
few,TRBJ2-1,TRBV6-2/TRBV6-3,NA,TGTGCCAGCAGCCTAACTATGGGTGAGCAGTTCTTC,CASSLTMGEQFF
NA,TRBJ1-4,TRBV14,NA,TGTGCCAGCAGCCCCTTAGGGCTCCTCAATGAAAAACTGTTTTTT,CASSPLGLLNEKLFF
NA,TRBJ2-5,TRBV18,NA,TGTGCCAGCTCATACACGAGGCAAGAGACCCAGTACTTC,CASSYTRQETQYF
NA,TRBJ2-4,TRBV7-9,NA,TGTGCCAGCAGCCCGCCTTCGGGGGCCGGAAAAGGAAACATTCAGTACTTC,CASSPPSGAGKGNIQYF
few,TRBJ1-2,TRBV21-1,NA,TGTGCCAGCAGCTTCCTAGCGGAGCCGAGACGCTATGGCTACACCTTC,CASSFLAEPRRYGYTF
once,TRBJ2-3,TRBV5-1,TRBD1,TGCGCCAGCAGCCCCGGGACAGACAGCACAGATACGCAGTATTTT,CASSPGTDSTDTQYF
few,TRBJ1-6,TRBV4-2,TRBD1,TGTGCCAGCAGCCAGGAGGAGGGCAGGGGGCATTCACCCCTCCACTTT,CASSQEEGRGHSPLHF
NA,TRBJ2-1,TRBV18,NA,TGTGCCAGCTCACCAGATGAGAAGCAGTTCTTC,CASSPDEKQFF
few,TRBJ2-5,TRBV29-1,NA,TGCAGCGTTGAGTTGGACTCTCAAGAGACCCAGTACTTC,CSVELDSQETQYF
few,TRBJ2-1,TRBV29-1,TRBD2,TGCAGCGTTGTCGCGGGAGCCTCCTACAATGAGCAGTTCTTC,CSVVAGASYNEQFF
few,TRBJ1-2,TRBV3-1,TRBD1,TGTGCCAGCAGCCCCCGACAGGGGAGGGGATATGGCTACACCTTC,CASSPRQGRGYGYTF
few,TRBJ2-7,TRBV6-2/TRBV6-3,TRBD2,TGTGCCAGCAGTCGCCCAACTAGCGGGGTATCCTACGAGCAGTACTTC,CASSRPTSGVSYEQYF
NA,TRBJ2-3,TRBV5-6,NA,TGTGCCAGCAGCTCATACCAGTTGCGGGATACGCAGTATTTT,CASSSYQLRDTQYF
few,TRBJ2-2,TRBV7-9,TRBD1,TGTGCCAGCAGCGCGCCGACAGGGCTGAACACCGGGGAGCTGTTTTTT,CASSAPTGLNTGELFF
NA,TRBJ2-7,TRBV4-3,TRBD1,TGCGCCAGCAGCAAAGGGACAGGGTCCTCCTACGAGCAGTACTTC,CASSKGTGSSYEQYF
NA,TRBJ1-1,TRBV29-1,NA,TGCAGCGTTGGCAGGGGTACTGAAGCTTTCTTT,CSVGRGTEAFF